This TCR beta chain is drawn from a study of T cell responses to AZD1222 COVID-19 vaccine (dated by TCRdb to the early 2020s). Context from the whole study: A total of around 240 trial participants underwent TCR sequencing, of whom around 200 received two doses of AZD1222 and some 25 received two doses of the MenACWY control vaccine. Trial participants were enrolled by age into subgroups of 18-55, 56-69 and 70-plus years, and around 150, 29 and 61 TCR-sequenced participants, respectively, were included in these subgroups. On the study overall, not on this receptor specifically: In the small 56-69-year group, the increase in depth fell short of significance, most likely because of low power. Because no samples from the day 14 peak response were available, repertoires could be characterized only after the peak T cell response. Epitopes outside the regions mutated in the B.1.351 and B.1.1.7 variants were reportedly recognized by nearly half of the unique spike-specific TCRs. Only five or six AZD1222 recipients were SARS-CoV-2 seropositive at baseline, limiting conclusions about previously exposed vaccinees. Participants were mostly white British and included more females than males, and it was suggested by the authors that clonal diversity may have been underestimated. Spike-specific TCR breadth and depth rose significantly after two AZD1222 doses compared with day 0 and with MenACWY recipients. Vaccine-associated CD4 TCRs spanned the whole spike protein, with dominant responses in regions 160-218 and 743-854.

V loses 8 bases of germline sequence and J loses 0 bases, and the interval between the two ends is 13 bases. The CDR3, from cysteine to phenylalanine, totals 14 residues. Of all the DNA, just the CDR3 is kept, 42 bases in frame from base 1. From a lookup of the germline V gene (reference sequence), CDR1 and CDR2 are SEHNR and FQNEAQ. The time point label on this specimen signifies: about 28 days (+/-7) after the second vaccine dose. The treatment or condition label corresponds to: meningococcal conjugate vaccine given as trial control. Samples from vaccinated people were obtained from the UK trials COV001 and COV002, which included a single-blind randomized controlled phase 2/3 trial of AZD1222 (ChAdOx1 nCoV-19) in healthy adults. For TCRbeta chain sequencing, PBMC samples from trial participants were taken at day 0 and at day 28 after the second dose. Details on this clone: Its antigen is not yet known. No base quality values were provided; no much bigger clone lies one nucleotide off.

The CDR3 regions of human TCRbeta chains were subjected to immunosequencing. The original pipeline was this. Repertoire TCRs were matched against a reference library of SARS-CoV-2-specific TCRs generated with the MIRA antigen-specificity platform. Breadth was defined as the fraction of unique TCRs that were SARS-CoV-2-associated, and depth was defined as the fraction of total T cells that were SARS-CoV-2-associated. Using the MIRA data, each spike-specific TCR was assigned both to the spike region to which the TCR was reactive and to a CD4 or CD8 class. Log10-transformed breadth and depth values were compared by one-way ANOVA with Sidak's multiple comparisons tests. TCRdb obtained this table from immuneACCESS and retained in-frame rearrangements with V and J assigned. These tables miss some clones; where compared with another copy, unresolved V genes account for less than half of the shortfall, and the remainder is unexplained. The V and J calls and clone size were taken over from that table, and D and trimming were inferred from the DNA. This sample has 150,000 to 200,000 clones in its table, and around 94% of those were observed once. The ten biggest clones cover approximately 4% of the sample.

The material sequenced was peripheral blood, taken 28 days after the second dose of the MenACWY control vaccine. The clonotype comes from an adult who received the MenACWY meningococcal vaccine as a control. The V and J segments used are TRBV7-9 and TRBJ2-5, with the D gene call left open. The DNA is TGTGCCAGCGGAACCGGCAGGTACCAAGAGACCCAGTACTTC. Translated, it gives CASGTGRYQETQYF.